One sample yielded the 7 T cell receptor beta chains listed below, sequenced in a study of blood T cell repertoires in COVID-19 (dated by TCRdb to 2019 to 2021). Library construction relied on the immunoSEQ multiplex PCR assay. TCRdb obtained this table from immuneACCESS and retained in-frame rearrangements with V and J assigned. These tables miss some clones; where compared with another copy, unresolved V genes account for less than half of the shortfall, and the remainder is unexplained. This sample gives about 83,000 clones in total; roughly 86% of them show up just once. The ten largest clones take up approximately 8% of the sample. The sample comprised peripheral blood. Source of these receptors: an elderly man with active or convalescent COVID-19.

This chain connects TRBV7-6 to TRBJ2-5; 8 bases map to TRBD2. Trimming at V came to 5 bases and at J to 2 bases, leaving 10 bases not matched to a gene. Germline assignment: CDR1 SGHVS and CDR2 FNYEAQ. CDR3 length equals 16 residues. The chain's CDR3 is CASSPTRGLGQETQYF. The CDR3 DNA is TGTGCCAGCAGCCCCACCCGGGGACTAGGACAAGAGACCCAGTACTTC.

This clone was seen a single time. The CDR3 region has the DNA TGTGCCAGTAGTTACGGGCAGGGCGGCTACACCTTC. It codes for CASSYGQGGYTF. The rearrangement uses TRBV19 and TRBJ1-2, with a tentative D call TRBD1 (5 bases). The CDR3 runs to 12 residues. With 5 bases removed from V and 8 bases from J, the gap between germline ends came to 12 bases. CDR1 and CDR2 from the germline V gene are LNHDA and SQIVND (reference sequence).

The chain is built from TRBV24-1 and TRBJ2-1, with D possibly TRBD2 on 6 matching bases. V shed 1 base and J shed 6 bases, with 9 bases lying between them. The CDR3 is 14 amino acids. Per the germline V gene, CDR1 is KGHDR and CDR2 is SFDVKD. The chain's CDR3 is CATSDFLTSNEQFF. Here the CDR3 DNA reads TGTGCCACCAGTGATTTTTTGACTAGCAATGAGCAGTTCTTC.

This sequence joins TRBV5-1 and TRBJ2-7; D ambiguous. Germline V gene data show CDR1 as SGHRS and CDR2 as YFSETQ. The CDR3 is made up of 15 amino acids. The ends were cut back, 0 bases at V and 3 bases at J, with 13 bases in the middle. Here the CDR3 DNA reads TGCGCCAGCAGCTTGGACGGAAACTACCTCTACGAGCAGTACGTC. Translating gives CASSLDGNYLYEQYV.

J is TRBJ1-4 and V is TRBV27, with D perhaps TRBD1 (5 bases). This CDR3 has 18 residues. The germline gives CDR1 MNHEY, CDR2 SMNVEV (reference sequence). Trimming removed 3 bases at V and 5 bases at J, with 22 bases between. The DNA of the CDR3 is TGTGCCAGCAGTTTCCTGGGCAGGGCGAAGAAGCAGAATGAAAAACTGTTTTTT. Translated: CASSFLGRAKKQNEKLFF.

This clone was seen a handful of times. Written as DNA, the CDR3 is TGTGTCCTCAGGGGGCACACGAACACTGAAGCTTTCTTT. It codes for CVLRGHTNTEAFF. V gene TRBV7-9 combines with J gene TRBJ1-1; the match to TRBD1 covers 8 bases. This CDR3 spans 13 amino acids. Looked up from germline, CDR1 is SEHNR and CDR2 is FQNEAQ (reference sequence).

The CDR3 loop is CASSPDRYNYGYTF. CDR3 sequence (DNA): TGTGCCAGCAGCCCGGACAGATATAACTATGGCTACACCTTC. The chain carries TRBV9 and TRBJ1-2, with a tentative D call TRBD1 (6 bases). V dropped 4 bases and J dropped 1 base, with 11 bases sitting between them. The CDR3 is 14 residues long. CDR1 and CDR2 from the germline V gene are SGDLS and YYNGEE.